The 17 T cell receptor beta chains reported below all come from one sample, sequenced in a study of vaccination and CD4 T cells after COVID-19. Documented treatment: 10-day PBMC culture with coronavirus spike peptide pools or control peptides (ViraFEST assay). No antigen has been assigned to these receptors. Sequence data for DNA of cultured CD4+ T cells were generated by the Oncomine TCR Beta short-read assay. A single record per CDR3 protein comes from TCRdb applying MiXCR to the PCR reads. Of fewer than 15,000 distinct CDR3 sequences in the sample, roughly 56% were seen once. The sequencing sample was made of CD4+ T cells from blood, cultured in vitro. These receptors originate from a human donor who had recovered from COVID-19.

The chain joins TRBV6-5 to TRBJ1-2; the match to TRBD1 covers 7 bases. Germline-derived CDR1 and CDR2 are MNHEY and SVGAGI. With 0 bases clipped from V and 3 bases from J, the junction kept 4 bases outside the gene matches. The CDR3 has 15 amino acids. Written as DNA, the CDR3 is TGTGCCAGCAGTTACTCGACCCAGGGGGACTATGGCTACACCTTC. It specifies CASSYSTQGDYGYTF.

The V and J genes are TRBV19 and TRBJ1-2, with 11 nucleotides matching TRBD1. This CDR3 region has 15 residues. Germline CDR1 LNHDA, CDR2 SQIVND (reference sequence). J was trimmed by 3 bases and V by 7 bases; bases with no gene match: 7. The CDR3 nucleotides read TGTGCCAGTAAACAAAGGGACAGGGGGGACTATGGCTACACCTTC. This sequence encodes CASKQRDRGDYGYTF.

V gene TRBV19 combines with J gene TRBJ2-3, with TRBD1 identical over 9 bases. V lost 6 bases and J lost 4; bases outside the gene matches: 2. The CDR3 is made up of 13 amino acids. From germline, CDR1 is LNHDA and CDR2 SQIVND (reference sequence). The CDR3 spells CASRRTGADTQYF. The CDR3 nucleotides are TGTGCCAGTAGACGGACAGGGGCAGATACGCAGTATTTT.

The chain combines TRBV7-9 with TRBJ1-2; possible D gene TRBD1, 6 bases. V was clipped by 5 bases and J by 6 bases, with 10 bases between them. The germline CDR1 and CDR2 sequences are SEHNR and FQNEAQ (reference sequence). This CDR3 has 12 amino acids. Written as DNA, the CDR3 is TGTGCCAGCAGCCCTCGACAGGATGGCTACACCTTC. Its translation is CASSPRQDGYTF.

This clonotype turned up a few times. The rearrangement uses TRBV4-2 and TRBJ1-2; D is possibly TRBD1 (6 bases). CDR1 is LGHNA, CDR2 YNFKEQ, per germline. The length of the CDR3 is 13 residues. V lost 4 bases, J lost 6 bases, and 12 bases lay in between. CDR3 amino acids: CASSPQKGDGYTF. The CDR3 DNA follows: TGTGCCAGCAGCCCCCAGAAGGGGGATGGCTACACCTTC.

This chain connects TRBV19 to TRBJ2-7, with unresolved D. Germline V CDR1 and CDR2: LNHDA, SQIVND (reference sequence). V lost 1 base and J 5 bases, leaving 3 bases between the germline ends. The CDR3 covers 11 residues. The CDR3 is CASSIGNEQYF. The CDR3 nucleotides read TGTGCCAGTAGTATAGGGAACGAGCAGTACTTC.

This rearrangement joins TRBV15 to TRBJ2-7, with no clear D. Germline CDR1 reads LNHNV; CDR2 reads YYDKDF (reference sequence). Deletions cut 4 bases from V and 7 bases from J, with 14 bases between. This CDR3 spans 13 amino acids. The CDR3 region is CATSTSRNVEQYF. The CDR3 DNA reads TGTGCCACCAGCACGTCGAGAAACGTGGAGCAGTACTTC.

The rearrangement uses TRBV19 and TRBJ1-1; a possible D gene is TRBD1 (5 bases). CDR3 length equals 12 residues. V was pared by 7 bases and J by 7 bases, with 13 bases between. Germline V CDR1 and CDR2: LNHDA, SQIVND (reference sequence). The CDR3 reads CASTPRDGEAFF. CDR3 bases: TGTGCCAGTACCCCCCGGGACGGTGAAGCTTTCTTT.

This rearrangement joins TRBV7-9 to TRBJ1-4; weak D call: TRBD1 (5 bases). Trimming cost V 1 base and J 3 bases, with 21 bases left between them. CDR1 SEHNR and CDR2 FQNEAQ come from the germline V gene (reference sequence). The CDR3 contains 19 residues. CDR3 protein: CASSLGFRGAGAANEKLFF. CDR3 bases: TGTGCCAGCAGCTTAGGATTCAGAGGGGCTGGCGCAGCTAATGAAAAACTGTTTTTT.

The table lists this clonotype with a count of one. The chain is built from TRBV5-1 and TRBJ1-3; D unresolved. Germline V gene sequence: CDR1 SGHRS, CDR2 YFSETQ. V was cut by 2 bases and J by 2 bases, with 8 bases left in between. The CDR3 is 14 amino acids. This CDR3 reads CASSLNQPGNTIYF. The CDR3 region has the DNA TGCGCCAGCAGCTTAAACCAGCCTGGAAACACCATATATTTT.

This clonotype occurred a few times. This chain uses TRBV6-5 with TRBJ1-5, with 8 bases fitting TRBD1. V shed 0 bases and J 4 bases; nucleotides not matched to a gene: 2. The CDR3 is made up of 15 amino acids. Germline CDR1 is MNHEY and CDR2 is SVGAGI. The CDR3 bases are TGTGCCAGCAGTTACTCGGGACAGGATAATCAGCCCCAGCATTTT. It translates to CASSYSGQDNQPQHF.

This rearrangement joins TRBV28 to TRBJ2-3, with D tentatively TRBD2 (6 bases). The germline CDR1 and CDR2 sequences are MDHEN and SYDVKM. V was cut by 6 bases and J by 1 base, with 11 bases left in between. The CDR3 contains 14 residues. This CDR3 reads CASRRGDRTDTQYF. CDR3 in DNA: TGTGCCAGCAGACGCGGGGACCGCACAGATACGCAGTATTTT. Based on the CDR3 plus reference TRBV28 and TRBJ2-3, the full variable domain is DVKVTQSSRYLVKRTGEKVFLECVQDMDHENMFWYRQDPGLGLRLIYFSYDVKMKEKGDIPEGYSVSREKKERFSLILESASTNQTSMYLCASRRGDRTDTQYFGPGTRLTVL.

This clonotype turned up a few times. The J gene is TRBJ2-5, the V gene TRBV7-8; possibly TRBD2 for D (5 bases). V lost 0 bases and J lost 7, with 12 bases in between. This CDR3 is 14 amino acids long. Germline assignment: CDR1 SGHVS and CDR2 FQNEAQ. CDR3 in amino acids: CASSLAGLAGTQYF. As DNA, the CDR3 is TGTGCCAGCAGCTTAGCAGGACTCGCTGGGACCCAGTACTTC.

This clonotype was found a few times. The chain couples TRBV2 to TRBJ1-5, with 9 positions matching TRBD1. V shed 7 bases, J shed 9 bases, and the junction held 7 bases outside the gene matches. There are 13 residues in the CDR3. Per germline, CDR1 SNHLY and CDR2 FYNNEI. Here the CDR3 DNA reads TGTGCCAGCAATTTGGACAGGGGCCCGCCCCAGCATTTT. This sequence encodes CASNLDRGPPQHF.

This clonotype came up a few times. J is TRBJ1-6 and V is TRBV7-8; D gene unclear. V dropped 8 bases and J dropped 5 bases, with 13 bases sitting between them. The CDR3 sequence is 14 residues long. Germline V gene sequence: CDR1 SGHVS, CDR2 FQNEAQ. The CDR3 DNA is TGTGCCAGCTCGGTGGGCCCTAATAATTCACCCCTCCACTTT. It encodes CASSVGPNNSPLHF.

This chain's CDR3 is CASSQDRGGGYTF. DNA of the CDR3: TGCGCCAGCAGCCAAGACAGGGGTGGTGGCTACACCTTC. The chain uses TRBV4-3 and TRBJ1-2; possible D gene TRBD1, 6 bases. This CDR3 spans 13 amino acids. With 0 bases removed from V and 7 bases from J, the gap between germline ends came to 9 bases. From germline, CDR1 is LGHNA and CDR2 YSLEER.

J is TRBJ1-2 and V is TRBV20-1; no firm D call. The V gene lost 1 base and the J gene lost 2 bases, with 11 bases spanning the gap. The CDR3 has 14 residues. Germline values: CDR1 DFQATT, CDR2 SNEGSKA (reference sequence). The CDR3 DNA follows: TGCAGTGCTAGAGCGGAACACCTGAACTATGGCTACACCTTC. This translates into CSARAEHLNYGYTF.